What follows is one TCR beta chain and its context. Its antigen is not identified. Trimming at V came to 3 bases and at J to 6 bases, leaving 10 bases not matched to a gene. Germline-derived CDR1 and CDR2 are SGHKS and YYEKEE (reference sequence). The CDR3 runs to 15 residues. This sample was included in a study of cytomegalovirus exposure and HLA in healthy donors. Background on the study: Within an early data release were 65 million to 90 million unique TCRs drawn from HLA-typed donors.

The PCR employed 60 Vbeta primers together with 13 Jbeta primers. Clones were sequenced by immunoSEQ multiplex PCR, and TCRdb holds only the in-frame ones, with some missing. The sample consists of just over 150,000 clones, roughly 85% of them appearing once. Study-level points and caveats: Later examination showed HLA-associated TCR beta chains had greater clonal expansion than equally common others. Roughly uniform depth of sequencing across donors was assumed in presence/absence analyses. In terms of immune exposure information, only CMV serostatus was available.

Sequencing input: PBMCs. The TCR was taken from a man younger than 35 in good health and CMV-seropositive. V usage is TRBV5-5 and J usage is TRBJ2-7; 9 bases map to TRBD1. In DNA form, the CDR3 reads TGTGCCAGCAGCTGGGGACAGGGAAATCTGGGCGAGCAGTACTTC. Translation: CASSWGQGNLGEQYF.